The 10 T cell receptor beta chains in this list originate from one sample, sequenced in a study of blood T cell repertoires in COVID-19 (dated by TCRdb to the early 2020s). The receptor library was made with the immunoSEQ multiplex PCR assay. TCRdb provides this immuneACCESS table in a form limited to in-frame rearrangements. Some clones are lacking; in checked studies, under half of them reflect an unresolved V gene, and why the rest are absent is not known. The sample table shows 99,000 or so clones, and over 80% are seen once. The ten largest clonotypes hold around 2% of the sample. Sequences were obtained from peripheral blood. The origin of the receptors is a man in his 70s with active or convalescent COVID-19.

The chain is built from TRBV27 and TRBJ1-2; 11 nucleotides line up with TRBD1. The CDR3 covers 16 residues. Germline V gene data show CDR1 as MNHEY and CDR2 as SMNVEV (reference sequence). With 5 bases clipped from V and 4 bases from J, the junction kept 9 bases outside the gene matches. The CDR3 reads CASSPIGQGARYGYTF. DNA of the CDR3: TGTGCCAGCAGTCCCATCGGACAGGGGGCGCGCTATGGCTACACCTTC.

The CDR3 here is CASSYSSAGSKNIQYF. DNA for the CDR3: TGTGCCAGCAGTTACTCGTCGGCGGGCTCTAAAAACATTCAGTACTTC. V is TRBV6-6 and J is TRBJ2-4; D may be TRBD2 (5 bases). The CDR3 totals 16 residues. The ends were cut back, 0 bases at V and 4 bases at J, with 13 bases in the middle. Germline CDR1 is MNHNY and CDR2 is SVGAGI (reference sequence).

This rearrangement joins TRBV3-1 (or the pseudogene TRBV3-2) to TRBJ2-7; D may be TRBD2 (7 bases). CDR1 and CDR2 (germline): LGHDT, YNNKEL (reference sequence). This CDR3 region has 15 residues. Trimming pared 1 base from V and 4 bases from J, leaving 14 bases between. CDR3 nucleotide sequence: TGTGCCAGCAGCCAAGCGGGGGGCCCCCGATACGAGCAGTACTTC. Translated, it gives CASSQAGGPRYEQYF.

This clone appeared once. The rearrangement links TRBV20-1 to TRBJ2-5; D perhaps matches TRBD2 (7 bases). The V and J ends lost 3 bases and 5 bases respectively, with 16 bases between them. CDR1 and CDR2 (germline): DFQATT, SNEGSKA (reference sequence). The CDR3 covers 14 residues. The CDR3 loop is CSASGGGRVETQYF. The CDR3 DNA reads as TGCAGTGCTAGTGGGGGGGGCAGGGTGGAGACCCAGTACTTC.

The V call is TRBV6-6, the J call TRBJ1-1; tentatively, D is TRBD1 (5 bases). Between the trimmed V and J ends, which lost 7 bases and 4 bases, there was a span of 16 bases. The CDR3 totals 14 residues. Germline V gene data show CDR1 as MNHNY and CDR2 as SVGAGI (reference sequence). The CDR3, as DNA: TGTGCCAGCATCAAGGGACTCCTTACCACTGAAGCTTTCTTT. Encoded protein: CASIKGLLTTEAFF.

The rearrangement uses TRBV5-4 and TRBJ2-1; the D gene is possibly TRBD1 (5 bases). Per the germline V gene, CDR1 is SGHNT and CDR2 is YYREEE (reference sequence). This CDR3 has 12 amino acids. Trimming took off 0 bases at V and 10 bases at J, with 8 bases between the two ends. The DNA for the CDR3 is TGTGCCAGCAGCTTGGCCCGACAGGAGCAGTTCTTC. It specifies CASSLARQEQFF.

The J gene is TRBJ1-2, the V gene TRBV18; 8 nucleotides line up with TRBD1. This CDR3 has 15 amino acids. V was clipped by 3 bases and J by 2 bases; unmatched bases: 5. Germline CDR1 reads KGHSH; CDR2 reads LQKENI. CDR3 nucleotide sequence: TGTGCCAGCTCACCTGTGACAGGGGAAAACTATGGCTACACCTTC. Its translation: CASSPVTGENYGYTF.

The chain joins TRBV24-1 to TRBJ2-2; D possibly corresponds to TRBD2 (5 bases). Trimming removed 2 bases at V and 7 bases at J, with 13 bases between. Germline CDR1 KGHDR, CDR2 SFDVKD. This CDR3 region has 15 residues. The CDR3 spells CATSDSSPVSGELFF. Here the CDR3 DNA reads TGTGCCACCAGTGATTCTAGCCCGGTCAGCGGGGAGCTGTTTTTT.

CDR3 DNA sequence: TGTGCCAGCAGTGCATTGGGTGACGGGAAGCAGCCCCAGCATTTT. Encoded protein: CASSALGDGKQPQHF. The chain is built from TRBV25-1 and TRBJ1-5; unclear D gene. The CDR3 runs to 15 residues. Germline CDR1 is MGHDK and CDR2 is SYGVNS. Trimming left V 4 bases short and J 7 bases short, with 17 bases between.

The chain carries TRBV7-8 and TRBJ2-7, with a weak D call TRBD1 (5 bases). Germline V CDR1 and CDR2: SGHVS, FQNEAQ. V was trimmed by 5 bases and J by 2 bases, leaving 13 bases between them. The CDR3 contains 14 residues. The CDR3 protein is CASSLGHRTYEQYF. DNA for the CDR3: TGTGCCAGCAGCCTCGGACACAGAACCTACGAGCAGTACTTC.